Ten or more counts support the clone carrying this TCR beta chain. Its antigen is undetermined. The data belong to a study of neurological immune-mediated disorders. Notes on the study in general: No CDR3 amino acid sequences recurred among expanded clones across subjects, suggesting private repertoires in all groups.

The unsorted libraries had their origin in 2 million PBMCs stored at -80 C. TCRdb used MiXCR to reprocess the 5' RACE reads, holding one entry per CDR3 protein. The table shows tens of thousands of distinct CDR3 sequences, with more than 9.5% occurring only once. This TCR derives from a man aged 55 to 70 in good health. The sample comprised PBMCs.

The CDR3 DNA follows: TGTGCCAGCGCGCAGGGGGCCAGGCAGCCCCAGCATTTT. As protein: CASAQGARQPQHF. This chain connects TRBV7-2 to TRBJ1-5; 8 nucleotides agree with TRBD1. The CDR3 loop spans 13 amino acids. V trimming: 8 bases; J trimming: 7 bases; junction bases outside the gene matches: 7. Germline CDR1 is SGHTA and CDR2 is FQGNSA. The full variable domain, completed using reference TRBV7-2 and TRBJ1-5, is GAGVSQSPSNKVTEKGKDVELRCDPISGHTALYWYRQSLGQGLEFLIYFQGNSAPDKSGLPSDRFSAERTGGSVSTLTIQRTQQEDSAVYLCASAQGARQPQHFGDGTRLSIL.